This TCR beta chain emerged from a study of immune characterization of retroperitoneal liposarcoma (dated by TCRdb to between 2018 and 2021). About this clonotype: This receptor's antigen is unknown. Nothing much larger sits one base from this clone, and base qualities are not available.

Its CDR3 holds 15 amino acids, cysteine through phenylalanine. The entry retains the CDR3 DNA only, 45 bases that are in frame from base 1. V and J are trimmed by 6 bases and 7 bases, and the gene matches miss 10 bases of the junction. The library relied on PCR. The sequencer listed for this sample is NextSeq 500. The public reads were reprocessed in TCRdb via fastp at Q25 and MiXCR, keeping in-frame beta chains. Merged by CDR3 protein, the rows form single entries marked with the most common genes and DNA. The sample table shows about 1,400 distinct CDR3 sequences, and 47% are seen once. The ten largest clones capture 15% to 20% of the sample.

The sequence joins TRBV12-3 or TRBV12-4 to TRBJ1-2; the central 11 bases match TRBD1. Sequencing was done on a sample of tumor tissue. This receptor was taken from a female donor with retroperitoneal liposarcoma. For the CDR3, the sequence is CASSPKGQGAGGYTF. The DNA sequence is TGTGCCAGCAGCCCCAAAGGACAGGGGGCTGGTGGCTACACCTTC.